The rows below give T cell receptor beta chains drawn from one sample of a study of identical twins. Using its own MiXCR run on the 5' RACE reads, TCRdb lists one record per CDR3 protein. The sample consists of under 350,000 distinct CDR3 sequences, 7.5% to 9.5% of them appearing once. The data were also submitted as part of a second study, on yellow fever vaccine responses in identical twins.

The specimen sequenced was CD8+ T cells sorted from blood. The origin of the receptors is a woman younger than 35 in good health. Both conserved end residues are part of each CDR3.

CDR3 protein: CASSQERQGDYEQYF
CDR3 length: 15
V gene: TRBV4-3
J gene: TRBJ2-7

CDR3 protein: CATSDILRGRVYEQYF
CDR3 length: 16
V gene: TRBV24-1
J gene: TRBJ2-7

CDR3 protein: CASSTLTSGDTYNEQFF
CDR3 length: 17
V gene: TRBV27
J gene: TRBJ2-1

CDR3 protein: CASSLMQSTDTQYF
CDR3 length: 14
V gene: TRBV5-6
J gene: TRBJ2-3

CDR3 protein: CASSLRGADEQYF
CDR3 length: 13
V gene: TRBV7-9
J gene: TRBJ2-7

CDR3 protein: CSARLRQDPYEQNF
CDR3 length: 14
V gene: TRBV20-1
J gene: TRBJ2-7

CDR3 protein: CASSRKRISGKGLQETQYF
CDR3 length: 19
V gene: TRBV11-1
J gene: TRBJ2-5

CDR3 protein: CASSQDRLNNEQFF
CDR3 length: 14
V gene: TRBV4-3
J gene: TRBJ2-1

CDR3 protein: CASSSLAPEVETQYF
CDR3 length: 15
V gene: TRBV7-6
J gene: TRBJ2-5

CDR3 protein: CASSLGGAPSYNEQFF
CDR3 length: 16
V gene: TRBV27
J gene: TRBJ2-1

CDR3 protein: CSVEDLITGQSSYNEQFF
CDR3 length: 18
V gene: TRBV29-1
J gene: TRBJ2-1

CDR3 protein: CASSQGSGGDEQYF
CDR3 length: 14
V gene: TRBV3-1
J gene: TRBJ2-7

CDR3 protein: CASSDRGLSPGEQYF
CDR3 length: 15
V gene: TRBV7-9
J gene: TRBJ2-7

CDR3 protein: CASSPRPRDRSQETQYF
CDR3 length: 17
V gene: TRBV14
J gene: TRBJ2-5

CDR3 protein: CASSFGWDRALEEQYF
CDR3 length: 16
V gene: TRBV28
J gene: TRBJ2-7

CDR3 protein: CSVESYQQGKYEQYF
CDR3 length: 15
V gene: TRBV29-1
J gene: TRBJ2-7

CDR3 protein: CAISESSPSRGTSNTIYF
CDR3 length: 18
V gene: TRBV10-3
J gene: TRBJ1-3

CDR3 protein: CASSTPRPGLGYDPTDTQYF
CDR3 length: 20
V gene: TRBV9
J gene: TRBJ2-3

CDR3 protein: CASSYLGTSPHEQYF
CDR3 length: 15
V gene: TRBV6-5
J gene: TRBJ2-7

CDR3 protein: CASSLQLAGGIGELFF
CDR3 length: 16
V gene: TRBV5-6
J gene: TRBJ2-2

CDR3 protein: CASSLRDRGSDTQYF
CDR3 length: 15
V gene: TRBV27
J gene: TRBJ2-3

CDR3 protein: CASSLLVGDYGYTF
CDR3 length: 14
V gene: TRBV7-9
J gene: TRBJ1-2

CDR3 protein: CASSQGQWDTEAFF
CDR3 length: 14
V gene: TRBV25-1
J gene: TRBJ1-1

CDR3 protein: CASSAGVDNTGELFF
CDR3 length: 15
V gene: TRBV7-9
J gene: TRBJ2-2

CDR3 protein: CASSPAVRLGTGELFF
CDR3 length: 16
V gene: TRBV14
J gene: TRBJ2-2

CDR3 protein: CASSPDLSPYEQYF
CDR3 length: 14
V gene: TRBV3-1
J gene: TRBJ2-7

CDR3 protein: CSASEDSSYNSPLHF
CDR3 length: 15
V gene: TRBV20-1
J gene: TRBJ1-6

CDR3 protein: CASSITEYTEAFF
CDR3 length: 13
V gene: TRBV6-1
J gene: TRBJ1-1

CDR3 protein: CASRPDGGTEAFF
CDR3 length: 13
V gene: TRBV4-2
J gene: TRBJ1-1